These 8 T cell receptor beta chains originate from one sample sequenced in a study of beta chain features in type 1 diabetes. The study's findings and limits: Moderate yet significant TCRB CDR3 shortening was seen in Type 1 diabetes patients in all four CD4+ subsets.

Reverse transcribing all isolated RNA meant expressed TCRB transcripts were sequenced. Here immunoSEQ multiplex PCR was the method, and the copy in TCRdb shows in-frame clones only, minus some. Here the sample spans over 650,000 clones, over 12% being singletons. These receptors' antigens are unknown. Sequencing was performed on naive CD4+ T cells from blood. The receptor source for this set is a man younger than 35 with type 1 diabetes.

This clone was counted only a few times. This sequence joins TRBV5-6 and TRBJ2-2, with D possibly TRBD1 on 6 matching bases. Germline assignment: CDR1 SGHDT and CDR2 YYEEEE. V was cut by 1 base and J by 3 bases, with 10 bases left in between. The CDR3 sequence is 15 residues long. The CDR3 DNA reads as TGTGCCAGCAGCTTGCCACAGGGATACACCGGGGAGCTGTTTTTT. This encodes CASSLPQGYTGELFF.

The chain links TRBV19 to TRBJ1-5; D remains ambiguous. The CDR3 has 14 amino acids. V lost 3 bases and J 5 bases, leaving 11 bases between the germline ends. Germline V lookup: CDR1 LNHDA, CDR2 SQIVND (reference sequence). The CDR3 DNA reads as TGTGCCAGTAGTATTATTGGGTCGGATCAGCCCCAGCATTTT. This translates into CASSIIGSDQPQHF.

This clone was found a few times. V is TRBV2 and J is TRBJ2-2; TRBD2 matches at 11 bases. The length of the CDR3 is 16 residues. Looked up from germline, CDR1 is SNHLY and CDR2 is FYNNEI. V lost 5 bases and J lost 5; bases outside the gene matches: 7. Written as DNA, the CDR3 is TGTGCCAGCAGTCCCACTAGCGGGGGAGGAACCGGGGAGCTGTTTTTT. Its translation is CASSPTSGGGTGELFF.

The chain carries TRBV9 and TRBJ2-5, with D possibly TRBD1 on 5 matching bases. The CDR3 runs to 13 residues. The ends were cut back, 4 bases at V and 3 bases at J, with 10 bases in the middle. Per the germline V gene, CDR1 is SGDLS and CDR2 is YYNGEE. CDR3 sequence reads: CASSLGAKETQYF. In nucleotides, the CDR3 is TGTGCCAGCAGCTTAGGGGCTAAAGAGACCCAGTACTTC.

V is TRBV29-1 and J is TRBJ2-1; 8 bases align to TRBD1. V was pared by 6 bases and J by 15 bases, with 7 bases of the junction left unmatched. Germline V gene data show CDR1 as SQVTM and CDR2 as ANQGSEA. The CDR3 runs 10 residues. Written as DNA, the CDR3 is TGCAGCGTCGTTACAGGGGGGCCGTTCTTC. It is translated as CSVVTGGPFF.

This clone was seen more than once but under ten times. The J gene is TRBJ2-3, the V gene TRBV10-2, with D hard to call. This CDR3 has 14 amino acids. Trimming took 7 bases from V and 2 from J, leaving 13 bases between them. CDR1 is WSHSY, CDR2 SAAADI, per germline. CDR3 sequence reads: CASIARRNTDTQYF. CDR3 DNA: TGCGCCAGCATCGCGCGCAGAAACACAGATACGCAGTATTTT.

This clone was observed a handful of times. V gene TRBV7-2 combines with J gene TRBJ2-7, with D perhaps given as TRBD1 or TRBD2 (5 bases each). The germline CDR1 and CDR2 sequences are SGHTA and FQGNSA. This CDR3 comprises 16 residues. V lost 1 base and J lost 0, with 13 bases in between. CDR3 amino acids: CASSLVGTASSYEQYF. The DNA for the CDR3 is TGTGCCAGCAGCTTAGTAGGGACCGCGAGCTCCTACGAGCAGTACTTC.

This rearrangement joins TRBV5-1 to TRBJ2-3; 13 bases match TRBD2. CDR1 is SGHRS, CDR2 YFSETQ, per germline. Trimming removed 2 bases from V and 6 bases from J; junction bases left unmatched: 6. The CDR3 is made up of 16 amino acids. The CDR3 nucleotides are TGCGCCAGCAGCTTTACTAGCGGGAGGGCCGAGGATACGCAGTATTTT. Protein product: CASSFTSGRAEDTQYF.